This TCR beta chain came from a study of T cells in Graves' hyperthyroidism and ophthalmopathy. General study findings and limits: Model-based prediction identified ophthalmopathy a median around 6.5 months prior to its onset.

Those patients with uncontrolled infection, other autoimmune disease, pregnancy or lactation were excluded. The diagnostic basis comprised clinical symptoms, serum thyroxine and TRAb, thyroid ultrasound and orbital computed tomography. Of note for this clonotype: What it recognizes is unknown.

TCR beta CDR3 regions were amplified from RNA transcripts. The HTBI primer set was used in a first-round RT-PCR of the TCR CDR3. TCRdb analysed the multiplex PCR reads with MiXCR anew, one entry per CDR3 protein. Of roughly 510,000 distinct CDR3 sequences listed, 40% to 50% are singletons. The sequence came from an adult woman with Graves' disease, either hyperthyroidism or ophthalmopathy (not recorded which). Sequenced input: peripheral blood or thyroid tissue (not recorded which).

CDR3 bases: TGTGCCAGCACCGAAAGGACAGGGGGAAACGGCTACACCTTC. Translation gives CASTERTGGNGYTF. The chain uses TRBV2 and TRBJ1-2; 10 positions agree with TRBD1. Unmatched junction bases numbered 10, after V lost 7 bases and J lost 8 bases. This CDR3 region has 14 residues. Germline V lookup: CDR1 SNHLY, CDR2 FYNNEI.